The rows below give T cell receptor beta chains drawn from one sample of a study of blood T cell repertoires in COVID-19. Sequenced by immunoSEQ multiplex PCR; TCRdb stores in-frame clones only, minus some. The sample lists around 240,000 clones, roughly 84% occurring once. Input material: peripheral blood. The receptor set was obtained from a woman aged 45-60 years with acute or convalescent COVID-19. Each CDR3 is given with its conserved first and last residue. D genes are given only for firm matches. Clone size, where shown, is once, few, many, or a class for clones that have expanded.

D gene: NA
J gene: TRBJ1-2
V gene: TRBV6-5
clone size: few
CDR3 DNA: TGTGCCAGCAGTCCCCTCGCGGGGGGGCTCTATGGCTACACCTTC
CDR3 protein: CASSPLAGGLYGYTF

D gene: TRBD1
J gene: TRBJ1-1
V gene: TRBV29-1
clone size: NA
CDR3 DNA: TGCAGCGTACGAATGACAGGGGGAATGAGTGTGGGTTTCTTT
CDR3 protein: CSVRMTGGMSVGFF

D gene: NA
J gene: TRBJ1-5
V gene: TRBV4-1
clone size: NA
CDR3 DNA: TGCGCCAGCAGCCTGGACGGTGGGAGTCAGCCCCAGCATTTT
CDR3 protein: CASSLDGGSQPQHF

D gene: NA
J gene: TRBJ1-1
V gene: TRBV6-5
clone size: NA
CDR3 DNA: TGTGCCAGCAGTTACCGCGGGACTTTGAACACTGAAGCTTTCTTT
CDR3 protein: CASSYRGTLNTEAFF

D gene: NA
J gene: TRBJ1-5
V gene: TRBV6-2/TRBV6-3
clone size: NA
CDR3 DNA: TGTGCCAGCAGTCCCCCGGGGGGCGGACAGCCCCAGCATTTT
CDR3 protein: CASSPPGGGQPQHF

D gene: TRBD1
J gene: TRBJ1-2
V gene: TRBV30
clone size: NA
CDR3 DNA: TGTGCCTGGAGTGTACGGGACAGCAGAAGTATCTATGGCTACACCTTC
CDR3 protein: CAWSVRDSRSIYGYTF

D gene: NA
J gene: TRBJ1-2
V gene: TRBV28
clone size: NA
CDR3 DNA: TGTGCCAGCAGTTCTGCGGGAGGGACGGACTATGGCTACACCTTC
CDR3 protein: CASSSAGGTDYGYTF

D gene: NA
J gene: TRBJ1-1
V gene: TRBV5-1
clone size: NA
CDR3 DNA: TGCGCCAGCAGGTCTCGGACAGAAGCTTTCTTT
CDR3 protein: CASRSRTEAFF

D gene: NA
J gene: TRBJ1-2
V gene: TRBV28
clone size: NA
CDR3 DNA: TGTGCCAGCACGGACAGTAAGGATGGCTACACCTTC
CDR3 protein: CASTDSKDGYTF

D gene: TRBD1
J gene: TRBJ2-3
V gene: TRBV6-5
clone size: NA
CDR3 DNA: TGTGCCAGTTTATACCGGGACAGGGGGCCAGATACGCAGTATTTT
CDR3 protein: CASLYRDRGPDTQYF

D gene: TRBD1
J gene: TRBJ2-5
V gene: TRBV28
clone size: NA
CDR3 DNA: TGTGCCAGCAGTTTAGGTAGGGGGCTGGAGACCCAGTACTTC
CDR3 protein: CASSLGRGLETQYF

D gene: NA
J gene: TRBJ2-3
V gene: TRBV27
clone size: NA
CDR3 DNA: TGTGCCAGCACCCGTCGACTCCAGAGCGCAGATACGCAGTATTTT
CDR3 protein: CASTRRLQSADTQYF

D gene: TRBD1
J gene: TRBJ2-7
V gene: TRBV5-1
clone size: NA
CDR3 DNA: TGCGCCAGCAGCGTCGGACAGGGCTCCTACGAGCAGTACTTC
CDR3 protein: CASSVGQGSYEQYF

D gene: NA
J gene: TRBJ1-6
V gene: TRBV6-5
clone size: NA
CDR3 DNA: TGTGCCAGCAGTCGCGGGATTGATTCACCCCTCCACTTT
CDR3 protein: CASSRGIDSPLHF

D gene: TRBD1
J gene: TRBJ1-4
V gene: TRBV7-6
clone size: NA
CDR3 DNA: TGTGCCAGCAGCTTGGGACAGCTGATGAATGAAAAACTGTTTTTT
CDR3 protein: CASSLGQLMNEKLFF

D gene: NA
J gene: TRBJ2-5
V gene: TRBV7-6
clone size: NA
CDR3 DNA: TGTGCCAGCAGCTCCAACAGGGTCACAGAGACCCAGTACTTC
CDR3 protein: CASSSNRVTETQYF

D gene: TRBD1
J gene: TRBJ1-2
V gene: TRBV6-2/TRBV6-3
clone size: few
CDR3 DNA: TGTGCCAGCAGCAGACAGGGGAGTTTCTATGGCTACACCTTC
CDR3 protein: CASSRQGSFYGYTF

D gene: TRBD2
J gene: TRBJ2-1
V gene: TRBV7-8
clone size: NA
CDR3 DNA: TGTGCCAGCAGCACCCCGCGGACTAGCGGGAGGGAATCCAATGAGCAGTTCTTC
CDR3 protein: CASSTPRTSGRESNEQFF

D gene: NA
J gene: TRBJ1-3
V gene: TRBV3-1/TRBV3-2
clone size: NA
CDR3 DNA: TGTGCCAGCAGCCGAATGGGGGGTGGGCCTGGAAACACCATATATTTT
CDR3 protein: CASSRMGGGPGNTIYF

D gene: NA
J gene: TRBJ1-5
V gene: TRBV4-1
clone size: NA
CDR3 DNA: TGCGCCAGCAGCCAGCGGACAGTAAATCAGCCCCAGCATTTT
CDR3 protein: CASSQRTVNQPQHF

D gene: NA
J gene: TRBJ1-3
V gene: TRBV9
clone size: once
CDR3 DNA: TGTGCCAGCAGCGTAGGGGTGGGCCCCGGAAACACCATATATTTT
CDR3 protein: CASSVGVGPGNTIYF

D gene: TRBD2
J gene: TRBJ2-2
V gene: TRBV3-1/TRBV3-2
clone size: NA
CDR3 DNA: TGTGCCAGCAGCCAAGTGGCGGGAGCTGCCGGGGAGCTGTTTTTT
CDR3 protein: CASSQVAGAAGELFF

D gene: NA
J gene: TRBJ2-1
V gene: TRBV11-2
clone size: NA
CDR3 DNA: TGTGCCAGCAGCTTATTTCAGTCGGGTCTCAATGAGCAGTTCTTC
CDR3 protein: CASSLFQSGLNEQFF

D gene: NA
J gene: TRBJ2-3
V gene: TRBV5-6
clone size: NA
CDR3 DNA: TGTGCCAGCAGCTACCCGCACGGCGGGGTCACAGATACGCAGTATTTT
CDR3 protein: CASSYPHGGVTDTQYF

D gene: TRBD2
J gene: TRBJ2-1
V gene: TRBV7-9
clone size: NA
CDR3 DNA: TGTGCCAGTCACCAGCGGGAGGGTCCCTACAATGAGCAGTTCTTC
CDR3 protein: CASHQREGPYNEQFF

D gene: TRBD1
J gene: TRBJ2-7
V gene: TRBV12-3/TRBV12-4
clone size: NA
CDR3 DNA: TGTGCCAGCACCCAACAGGACAGGGACGAGCAGTACTTC
CDR3 protein: CASTQQDRDEQYF

D gene: NA
J gene: TRBJ1-5
V gene: TRBV19
clone size: NA
CDR3 DNA: TGTGCCAGTAGTATCGCTCAGGGTTCAGATCAGCCCCAGCATTTT
CDR3 protein: CASSIAQGSDQPQHF

D gene: NA
J gene: TRBJ2-7
V gene: TRBV28
clone size: NA
CDR3 DNA: TGTGCCAGCAGAGGACTGGGAAGCTCCTACGAGCAGTACTTC
CDR3 protein: CASRGLGSSYEQYF

D gene: TRBD2
J gene: TRBJ2-1
V gene: TRBV28
clone size: NA
CDR3 DNA: TGTGCCAGCACCAGTAGCGGGGGGCACAATGAGCAGTTCTTC
CDR3 protein: CASTSSGGHNEQFF

D gene: NA
J gene: TRBJ1-3
V gene: TRBV3-1/TRBV3-2
clone size: few
CDR3 DNA: TGTGCCAGCAGCCAAGATCAGTCGGGAAACACCATATATTTT
CDR3 protein: CASSQDQSGNTIYF

D gene: NA
J gene: TRBJ2-3
V gene: TRBV28
clone size: NA
CDR3 DNA: TGTGCCAGCAGTTTTCTCACCACTGTCACAGATACGCAGTATTTT
CDR3 protein: CASSFLTTVTDTQYF

D gene: TRBD2
J gene: TRBJ2-7
V gene: TRBV15
clone size: NA
CDR3 DNA: TGTGCCACCAGCAGAGTATTAGGCGGGAGGGTCTACGAGCAGTACTTC
CDR3 protein: CATSRVLGGRVYEQYF

D gene: NA
J gene: TRBJ2-3
V gene: TRBV28
clone size: NA
CDR3 DNA: TGTGCCACTAGGCGGTACCTCACAGATACGCAGTATTTT
CDR3 protein: CATRRYLTDTQYF

D gene: TRBD1
J gene: TRBJ1-2
V gene: TRBV7-2
clone size: NA
CDR3 DNA: TGTGCCAGCAGACAAACAGGGGGCAATGGCTACACCTTC
CDR3 protein: CASRQTGGNGYTF

D gene: TRBD1
J gene: TRBJ2-4
V gene: TRBV19
clone size: NA
CDR3 DNA: TGTGCCAGTAGTCCACAGGGGACCAAAAACATTCAGTACTTC
CDR3 protein: CASSPQGTKNIQYF

D gene: NA
J gene: TRBJ1-2
V gene: TRBV7-8
clone size: NA
CDR3 DNA: TGTGCCAGCAGCTTAGGTCTTCGGCAGGGAGGTGGCTACACCTTC
CDR3 protein: CASSLGLRQGGGYTF

D gene: NA
J gene: TRBJ2-5
V gene: TRBV4-1
clone size: NA
CDR3 DNA: TGCGCCAGCAGCCCCCGCCAGGGGTGGGAGACCCAGTACTTC
CDR3 protein: CASSPRQGWETQYF

D gene: TRBD2
J gene: TRBJ2-3
V gene: TRBV6-5
clone size: NA
CDR3 DNA: TGTGCCAGCAGCCAAGCGGGAGTCAGCACAGATACGCAGTATTTT
CDR3 protein: CASSQAGVSTDTQYF

D gene: TRBD2
J gene: TRBJ2-1
V gene: TRBV7-9
clone size: NA
CDR3 DNA: TGTGCCAGCAGCCCCCCGGGACTAGCGTTCAATGAGCAGTTCTTC
CDR3 protein: CASSPPGLAFNEQFF

D gene: TRBD1
J gene: TRBJ1-1
V gene: TRBV19
clone size: NA
CDR3 DNA: TGTGCCAGTAGCTACGACAGGGCCGGAACTGAAGCTTTCTTT
CDR3 protein: CASSYDRAGTEAFF

D gene: NA
J gene: TRBJ2-5
V gene: TRBV2
clone size: NA
CDR3 DNA: TGTGCCAGCAGTGAAGAACTAGCTGTAGCAGAGACCCAGTACTTC
CDR3 protein: CASSEELAVAETQYF

D gene: TRBD1
J gene: TRBJ2-1
V gene: TRBV4-3
clone size: NA
CDR3 DNA: TGCGCCAGCAGCCAAGATCGCCGGACAGGGGGCAATGAGCAGTTCTTC
CDR3 protein: CASSQDRRTGGNEQFF

D gene: NA
J gene: TRBJ1-6
V gene: TRBV7-9
clone size: once
CDR3 DNA: TGTGCCAGCAGCTTAAGGGGAAGGGATTCACCCCTCCACTTT
CDR3 protein: CASSLRGRDSPLHF

D gene: TRBD1
J gene: TRBJ2-6
V gene: TRBV9
clone size: NA
CDR3 DNA: TGTGCCAGCAGCCCAGACAGGGCTGGGGCCAACGTCCTGACTTTC
CDR3 protein: CASSPDRAGANVLTF

D gene: NA
J gene: TRBJ1-1
V gene: TRBV18
clone size: few
CDR3 DNA: TGTGCCAGCTCAAGGACTGTCTTGAATACGAACACTGAAGCTTTCTTT
CDR3 protein: CASSRTVLNTNTEAFF

D gene: TRBD2
J gene: TRBJ2-6
V gene: TRBV19
clone size: few
CDR3 DNA: TGTGCCAGTAGTCTCTTCTCGGGGGGGGCCGGGGCCAACGTCCTGACTTTC
CDR3 protein: CASSLFSGGAGANVLTF

D gene: NA
J gene: TRBJ1-2
V gene: TRBV7-2
clone size: NA
CDR3 DNA: TGTGCCAGCAGCCCCCTTCGGGGGGATAACTATGGCTACACCTTC
CDR3 protein: CASSPLRGDNYGYTF

D gene: TRBD1
J gene: TRBJ1-2
V gene: TRBV28
clone size: NA
CDR3 DNA: TGTGCCAGCAGCCTAGCCGGGGCAGAGGGGGCCGGCTACACCTTC
CDR3 protein: CASSLAGAEGAGYTF

D gene: TRBD1
J gene: TRBJ2-7
V gene: TRBV27
clone size: NA
CDR3 DNA: TGTGCCAGCAGTTTAGCGGGACAGGGCGCCTACGAGCAGTACTTC
CDR3 protein: CASSLAGQGAYEQYF

D gene: NA
J gene: TRBJ2-3
V gene: TRBV5-4
clone size: NA
CDR3 DNA: TGTGCCAGCAGCTTGGATCCGGGTTCGGATACGCAGTATTTT
CDR3 protein: CASSLDPGSDTQYF

D gene: TRBD1
J gene: TRBJ1-2
V gene: TRBV6-5
clone size: NA
CDR3 DNA: TGTGCCAGCAGTTACGAATATGGGACAGCCTATGGCTACACCTTC
CDR3 protein: CASSYEYGTAYGYTF

D gene: NA
J gene: TRBJ1-1
V gene: TRBV28
clone size: NA
CDR3 DNA: TGTGCCAGCAGCCCACGAAATGCCAGGGTGGTCGCTTTCTTT
CDR3 protein: CASSPRNARVVAFF

D gene: TRBD1
J gene: TRBJ2-7
V gene: TRBV19
clone size: NA
CDR3 DNA: TGTGCCAGTAGTATGCTCTCGGGACAGGGCTACGAGCAGTACTTC
CDR3 protein: CASSMLSGQGYEQYF